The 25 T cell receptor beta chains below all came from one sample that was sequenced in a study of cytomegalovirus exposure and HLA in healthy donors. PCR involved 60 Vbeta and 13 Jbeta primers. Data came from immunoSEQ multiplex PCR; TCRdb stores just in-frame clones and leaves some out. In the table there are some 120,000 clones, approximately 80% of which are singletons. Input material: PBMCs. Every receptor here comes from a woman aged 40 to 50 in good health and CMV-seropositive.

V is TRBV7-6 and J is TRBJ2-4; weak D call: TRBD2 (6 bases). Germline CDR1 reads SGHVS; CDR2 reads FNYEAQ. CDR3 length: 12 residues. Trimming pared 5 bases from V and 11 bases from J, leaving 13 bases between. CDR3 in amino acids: CASSPDWGVQYF. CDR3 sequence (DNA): TGTGCCAGCAGCCCCGATTGGGGGGTTCAGTACTTC.

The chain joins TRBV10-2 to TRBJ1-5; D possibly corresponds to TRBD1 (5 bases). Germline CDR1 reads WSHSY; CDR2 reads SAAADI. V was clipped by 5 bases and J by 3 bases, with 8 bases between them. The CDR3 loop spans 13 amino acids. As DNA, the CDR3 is TGCGCCAGCAGTCGACAGTACAATCAGCCCCAGCATTTT. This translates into CASSRQYNQPQHF.

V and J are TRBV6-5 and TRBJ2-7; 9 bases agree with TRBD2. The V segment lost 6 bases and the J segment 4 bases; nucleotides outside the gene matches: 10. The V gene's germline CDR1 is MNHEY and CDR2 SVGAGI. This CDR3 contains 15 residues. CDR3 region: CASRRRLAEQYEQYF. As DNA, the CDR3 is TGTGCCAGCAGGAGGCGACTAGCGGAGCAATACGAGCAGTACTTC.

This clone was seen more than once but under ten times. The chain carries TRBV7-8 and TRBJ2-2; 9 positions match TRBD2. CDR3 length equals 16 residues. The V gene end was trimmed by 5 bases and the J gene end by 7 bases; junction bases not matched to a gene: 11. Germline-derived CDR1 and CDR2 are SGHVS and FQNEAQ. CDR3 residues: CASSPRSGRRGGELFF. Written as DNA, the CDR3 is TGTGCCAGCAGCCCCCGGAGCGGGAGGCGGGGCGGGGAGCTGTTTTTT.

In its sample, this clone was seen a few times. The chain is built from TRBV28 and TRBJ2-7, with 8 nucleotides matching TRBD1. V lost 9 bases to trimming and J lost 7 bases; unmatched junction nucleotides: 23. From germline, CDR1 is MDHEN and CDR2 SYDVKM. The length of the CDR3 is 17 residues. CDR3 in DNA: TGTGCCAGAGCGTCGGACAGGGAACTAGCTGCTTACGAAGAGCAGTACTTC. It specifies CARASDRELAAYEEQYF.

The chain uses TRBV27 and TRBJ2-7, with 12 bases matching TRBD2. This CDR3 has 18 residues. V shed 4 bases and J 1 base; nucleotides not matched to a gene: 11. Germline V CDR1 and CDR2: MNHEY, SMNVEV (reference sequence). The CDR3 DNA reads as TGTGCCAGCAGTTCTGGGACTAGCGGGTACGTTACTTCCTACGAGCAGTACTTC. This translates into CASSSGTSGYVTSYEQYF.

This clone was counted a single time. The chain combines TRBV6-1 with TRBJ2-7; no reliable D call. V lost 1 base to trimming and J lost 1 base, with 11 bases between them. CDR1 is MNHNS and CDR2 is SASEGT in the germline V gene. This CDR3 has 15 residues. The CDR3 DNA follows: TGTGCCAGCAGTGAAGGGATCAGGTCTTCCTACGAGCAGTACTTC. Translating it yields CASSEGIRSSYEQYF.

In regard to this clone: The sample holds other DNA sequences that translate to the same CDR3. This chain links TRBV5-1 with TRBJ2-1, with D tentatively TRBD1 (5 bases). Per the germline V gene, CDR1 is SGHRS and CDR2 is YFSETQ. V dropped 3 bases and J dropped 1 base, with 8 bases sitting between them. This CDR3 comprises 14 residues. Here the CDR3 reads CASSSQGSYNEQFF. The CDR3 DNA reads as TGCGCCAGCAGCTCCCAGGGTTCCTACAATGAGCAGTTCTTC.

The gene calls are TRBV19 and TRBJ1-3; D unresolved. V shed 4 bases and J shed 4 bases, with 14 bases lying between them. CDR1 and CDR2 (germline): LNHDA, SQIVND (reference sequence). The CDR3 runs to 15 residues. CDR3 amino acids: CASSTDKGRGNTIYF. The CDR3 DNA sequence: TGTGCCAGTAGTACCGATAAAGGGAGGGGAAACACCATATATTTT. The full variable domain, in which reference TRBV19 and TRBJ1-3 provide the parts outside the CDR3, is DGGITQSPKYLFRKEGQNVTLSCEQNLNHDAMYWYRQDPGQGLRLIYYSQIVNDFQKGDIAEGYSVSREKKESFPLTVTSAQKNPTAFYLCASSTDKGRGNTIYFGEGSWLTVV.

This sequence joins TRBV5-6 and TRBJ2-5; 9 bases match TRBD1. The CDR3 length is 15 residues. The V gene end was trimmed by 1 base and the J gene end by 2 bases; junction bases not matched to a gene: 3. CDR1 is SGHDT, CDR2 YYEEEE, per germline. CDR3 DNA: TGTGCCAGCAGCTTGAGGGGACAGGGACAAGAGACCCAGTACTTC. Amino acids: CASSLRGQGQETQYF. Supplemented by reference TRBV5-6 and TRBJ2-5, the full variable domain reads DAGVTQSPTHLIKTRGQQVTLRCSPKSGHDTVSWYQQALGQGPQFIFQYYEEEERQRGNFPDRFSGHQFPNYSSELNVNALLLGDSALYLCASSLRGQGQETQYFGPGTRLLVL.

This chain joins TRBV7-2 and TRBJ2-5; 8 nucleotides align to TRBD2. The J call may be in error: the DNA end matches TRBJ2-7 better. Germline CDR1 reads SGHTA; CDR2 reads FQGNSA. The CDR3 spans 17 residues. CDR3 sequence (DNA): TGTGCCAGCAGCTTCTCGAGCGGGGGTTTTACCACCTACGAGCAGTACTTC. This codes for CASSFSSGGFTTYEQYF.

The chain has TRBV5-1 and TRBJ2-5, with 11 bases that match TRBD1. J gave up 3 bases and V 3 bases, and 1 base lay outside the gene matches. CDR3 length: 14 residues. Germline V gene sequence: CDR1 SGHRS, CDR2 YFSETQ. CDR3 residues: CASSWDRGEETQYF. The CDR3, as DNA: TGCGCCAGCAGCTGGGACAGGGGGGAAGAGACCCAGTACTTC.

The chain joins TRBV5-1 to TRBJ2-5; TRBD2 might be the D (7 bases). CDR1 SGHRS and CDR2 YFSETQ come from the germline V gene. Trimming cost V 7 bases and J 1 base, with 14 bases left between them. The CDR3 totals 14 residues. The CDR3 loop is CASGGGGPQETQYF. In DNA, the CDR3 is TGCGCCAGCGGCGGCGGGGGCCCCCAAGAGACCCAGTACTTC.

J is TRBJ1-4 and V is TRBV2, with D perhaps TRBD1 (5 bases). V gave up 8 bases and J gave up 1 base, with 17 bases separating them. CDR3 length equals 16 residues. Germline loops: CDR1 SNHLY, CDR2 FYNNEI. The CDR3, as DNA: TGTGCCAGCGTACGGAGCGCAGGGCAAACTAATGAAAAACTGTTTTTT. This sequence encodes CASVRSAGQTNEKLFF.

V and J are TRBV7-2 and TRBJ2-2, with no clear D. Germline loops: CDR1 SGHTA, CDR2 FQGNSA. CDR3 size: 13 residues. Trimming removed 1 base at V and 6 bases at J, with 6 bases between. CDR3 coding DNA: TGTGCCAGCAGCTTAGTGGCGGCCGGGGAGCTGTTTTTT. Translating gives CASSLVAAGELFF.

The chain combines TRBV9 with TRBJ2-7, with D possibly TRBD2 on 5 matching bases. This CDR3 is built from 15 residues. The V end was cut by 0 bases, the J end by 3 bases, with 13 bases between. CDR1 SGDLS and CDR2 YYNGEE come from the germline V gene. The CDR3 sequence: CASSVEPGLIYEQYF. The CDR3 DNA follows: TGTGCCAGCAGCGTAGAACCAGGACTTATCTACGAGCAGTACTTC.

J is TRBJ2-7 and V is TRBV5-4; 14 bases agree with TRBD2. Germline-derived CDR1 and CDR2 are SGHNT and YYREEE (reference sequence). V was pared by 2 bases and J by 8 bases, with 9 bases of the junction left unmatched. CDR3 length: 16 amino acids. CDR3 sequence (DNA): TGTGCCAGCAGCTTACCGGGACTAGCGGGAGAGACGCAGCAGTACTTC. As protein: CASSLPGLAGETQQYF.

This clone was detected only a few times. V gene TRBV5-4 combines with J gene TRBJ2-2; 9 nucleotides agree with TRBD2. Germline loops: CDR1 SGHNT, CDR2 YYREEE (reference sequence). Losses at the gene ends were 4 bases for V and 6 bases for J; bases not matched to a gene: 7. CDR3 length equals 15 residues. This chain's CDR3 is CASSLGLASSGELFF. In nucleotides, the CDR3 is TGTGCCAGCAGCCTCGGACTAGCGTCCTCCGGGGAGCTGTTTTTT.

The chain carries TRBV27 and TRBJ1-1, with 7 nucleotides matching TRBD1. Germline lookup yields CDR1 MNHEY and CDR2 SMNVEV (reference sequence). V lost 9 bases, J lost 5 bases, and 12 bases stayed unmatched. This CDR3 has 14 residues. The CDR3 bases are TGTGCCAGGGGACAGATTCTCACAAGAACTGAAGCTTTCTTT. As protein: CARGQILTRTEAFF.

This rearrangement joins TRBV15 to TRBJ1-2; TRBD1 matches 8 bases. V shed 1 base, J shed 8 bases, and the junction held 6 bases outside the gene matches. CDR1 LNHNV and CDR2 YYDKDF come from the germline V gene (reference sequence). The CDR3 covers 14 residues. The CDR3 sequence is CATSRGQGAQGYTF. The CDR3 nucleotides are TGTGCCACCAGCAGAGGGCAGGGGGCTCAGGGCTACACCTTC.

The CDR3 DNA reads TGTGCCAGCTCACCGAGCCAACTAGGGGGAGCTACCTACGAGCAGTACTTC. Encoded protein: CASSPSQLGGATYEQYF. This chain joins TRBV18 and TRBJ2-7; D is possibly TRBD1 (6 bases). The CDR3 runs to 17 residues. Germline CDR1 KGHSH, CDR2 LQKENI. The V end lost 3 bases, the J end lost 2 bases, and 20 bases lay between the germline ends. The full variable domain, its missing parts supplied by reference TRBV18 and TRBJ2-7, is NAGVMQNPRHLVRRRGQEARLRCSPMKGHSHVYWYRQLPEEGLKFMVYLQKENIIDESGMPKERFSAEFPKEGPSILRIQQVVRGDSAAYFCASSPSQLGGATYEQYFGPGTRLTVT.

This CDR3 reads CASSPRLAGLYNEQFF. The DNA of the CDR3 is TGTGCCAGCAGTCCCAGACTAGCGGGACTTTACAATGAGCAGTTCTTC. This chain uses TRBV2 with TRBJ2-1; 11 nucleotides match TRBD2. Losses at the gene ends were 5 bases for V and 4 bases for J; bases not matched to a gene: 7. From germline, CDR1 is SNHLY and CDR2 FYNNEI. The CDR3 consists of 16 residues.

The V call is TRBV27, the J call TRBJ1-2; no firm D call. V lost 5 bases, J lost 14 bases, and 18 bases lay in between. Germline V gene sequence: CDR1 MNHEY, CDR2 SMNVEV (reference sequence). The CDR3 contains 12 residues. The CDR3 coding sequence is TGTGCCAGCAGTAGCGGACGGACTTTTTTGACCTTC. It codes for CASSSGRTFLTF.

CDR3 sequence reads: CAISVDRYTEAFF. The DNA for the CDR3 is TGTGCCATCAGTGTGGACAGGTACACTGAAGCTTTCTTT. J is TRBJ1-1 and V is TRBV10-3; 7 bases are a match to TRBD1. The CDR3 covers 13 residues. The J segment lost 3 bases and the V segment lost 4 bases, leaving 2 bases of the junction unmatched. CDR1 is ENHRY and CDR2 is SYGVKD in the germline V gene.

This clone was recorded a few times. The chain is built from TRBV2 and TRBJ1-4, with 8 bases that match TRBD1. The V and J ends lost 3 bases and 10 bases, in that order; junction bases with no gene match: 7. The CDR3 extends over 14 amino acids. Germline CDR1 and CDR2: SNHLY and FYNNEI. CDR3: CASSELAGGGKLFF. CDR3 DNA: TGTGCCAGCAGTGAGTTAGCAGGGGGCGGAAAACTGTTTTTT.